The rows below give T cell receptor beta chains drawn from one sample of a study of CD8 T cells in Susac syndrome. Using its own MiXCR run on the immunoSEQ multiplex PCR reads, TCRdb lists one record per CDR3 protein. The data contain around 160,000 distinct CDR3 sequences, around 94% of them singletons. The sequenced material came from CD4+ T cells from PBMCs. These receptors all come from a human donor in good health. CDR3s include the opening cysteine and the closing phenylalanine or tryptophan. Each record gives: J gene, CDR3 length, V gene, clone size, D gene, CDR3 DNA, CDR3 protein. The D gene is left open where the match is weak. Size tells how often a clone was seen (once, few, many) or the class of an expanded clone, and some rows leave it out.

TRBJ2-1 13 TRBV4-2 . . TGTGCCAGCAGCCAAGATGGCGCGGGTGAGCAGTTCTTC CASSQDGAGEQFF
TRBJ2-6 11 TRBV7-9 . . TGTGCCAGCAGCATGCCCAACGTCCTGACTTTC CASSMPNVLTF
TRBJ2-2 15 TRBV7-9 . TRBD1 TGTGCCAGCAGCTTAGGCGGACAGGGCGTCGGGGAGCTGTTTTTT CASSLGGQGVGELFF
TRBJ2-5 14 TRBV30 . . TGTGCCTGGAGTGTAAGGCCAGGTCAAGAGACCCAGTACTTC CAWSVRPGQETQYF
TRBJ1-1 13 TRBV2 . TRBD1 TGTGCCACCTCCGGGACAGGGAACACTGAAGCTTTCTTT CATSGTGNTEAFF
TRBJ2-7 14 TRBV25-1 . . TGTGCCAGCAGTCCTCAGGGGACCCACTACGAGCAGTACTTC CASSPQGTHYEQYF
TRBJ1-1 14 TRBV24-1 . . TGTGCCACCAGTGATACGGGGAGGGACACTGAAGCTTTCTTT CATSDTGRDTEAFF
TRBJ2-2 12 TRBV29-1 once . TGCAGCGTTTATGGGGTTATCGGGGAGCTGTTTTTT CSVYGVIGELFF
TRBJ1-5 13 TRBV12-3/TRBV12-4 . . TGTGCCACCCTGGGGCCTCTCGGGGGGCCCCAGCATTTT CATLGPLGGPQHF
TRBJ1-2 17 TRBV19 . . TGTGCCAGTAGTATAGATCATATAGGTCGGAGCAACTATGGCTACACCTTC CASSIDHIGRSNYGYTF
TRBJ2-7 13 TRBV3-1 once TRBD1 TGTGCCAGCAGCCGTGGGACAGCAAGCGAGCAGTACTTC CASSRGTASEQYF
TRBJ2-5 13 TRBV7-9 . . TGTGCCAGCAGCACCACAGGGAAAGAGACCCAGTACTTC CASSTTGKETQYF
TRBJ1-2 13 TRBV29-1 . TRBD1 TGCAGCGTTGAAGGGGGACAGCACTATGGCTACACCTTC CSVEGGQHYGYTF
TRBJ2-7 11 TRBV12-3/TRBV12-4 . . TGTGCCAGCAGTTTTATAGACGAGCAGTACTTC CASSFIDEQYF
TRBJ1-2 13 TRBV6-5 once . TGTGCCAGCAGTAGGGGCGGGGGTTATGGCTACACCTTC CASSRGGGYGYTF